This T cell receptor (beta chain) was captured by sequencing in a study of T cells after yellow fever vaccination. Points from the study as a whole: Weaker, the secondary response peaked sooner, at day 5 versus 15. Across the CD4 and CD8 compartments, a small share of clonotypes was present in both. Among primary-vaccination clones, most reappeared after the booster, at almost 98% for CD4 and 88% for CD8.

This clonotype was detected many times. Antigen unknown. The authors made TCR cDNA by 5'RACE template switching, adding a universal primer site and UMIs. TCRdb redid the calling of the 5' RACE reads with MiXCR, one entry per CDR3 protein. Among approximately 70,000 distinct CDR3 sequences listed, over 6.5% were seen once. Germline assignment: CDR1 SEHNR and CDR2 FQNEAQ (reference sequence). There are 16 residues in the CDR3. Unmatched junction bases numbered 8, after V lost 1 base and J lost 4 bases. This clonotype was obtained from a man younger than 35 who received the YFV17D yellow fever vaccine. This sequence joins TRBV7-9 and TRBJ1-1; 8 bases align to TRBD1. Sequenced material: CD8+ T cells sorted from PBMCs, taken 35 to 50 days after the first yellow fever vaccination. The CDR3 reads CASSLGGQGASTEAFF. In DNA, the CDR3 is TGTGCCAGCAGCTTAGGGGGGCAGGGGGCCAGCACTGAAGCTTTCTTT.